This T cell receptor beta chain was obtained from a study of PD-L1 blockade in urothelial cancer. Study-wide background: Prior regimens of chemotherapy numbered 0 to 3 per patient. T cells numbered a median of approximately 150,000 in the blood samples.

Synthetic templates analogous to TCR were spiked into all PCRs individually. Only in-frame clones appear in the TCRdb table, and some are missing; sequencing was by immunoSEQ multiplex PCR. The sample has roughly 29,000 clones; around 84% are singletons. Overall study results and limits: When pretreatment blood TCR clonality was below the median, it predicted better survival.

Time point of the sample: peripheral blood 6 weeks after treatment start. As regards this clone: What it binds is not known.

Per the germline V gene, CDR1 is GTSNPN and CDR2 is SVGIG (reference sequence). The CDR3 runs to 13 residues. V was pared by 1 base and J by 4 bases, with 10 bases between. The origin of this receptor is a man in his 70s with urothelial cancer. The chain carries TRBV30 and TRBJ1-2; D remains unclear. The source material was PBMCs, sampled around atezolizumab (anti-PD-L1) treatment. The DNA for the CDR3 is TGTGCCTGGAGTGGGACTTTAGGCTATGGCTACACCTTC. It encodes CAWSGTLGYGYTF.